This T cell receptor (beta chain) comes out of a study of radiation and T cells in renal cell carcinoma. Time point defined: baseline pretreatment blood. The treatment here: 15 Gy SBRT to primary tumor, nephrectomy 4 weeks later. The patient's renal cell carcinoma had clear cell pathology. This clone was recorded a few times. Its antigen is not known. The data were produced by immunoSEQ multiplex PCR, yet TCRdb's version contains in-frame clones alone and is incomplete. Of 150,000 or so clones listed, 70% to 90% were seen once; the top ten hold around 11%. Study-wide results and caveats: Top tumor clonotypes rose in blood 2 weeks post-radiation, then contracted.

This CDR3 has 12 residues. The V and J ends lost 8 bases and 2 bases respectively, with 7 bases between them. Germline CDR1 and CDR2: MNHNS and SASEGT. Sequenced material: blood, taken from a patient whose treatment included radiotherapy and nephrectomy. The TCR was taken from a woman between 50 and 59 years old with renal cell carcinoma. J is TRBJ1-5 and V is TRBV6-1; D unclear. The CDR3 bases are TGTGCCAGCGGGGATGGCAATCAGCCCCAGCATTTT. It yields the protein CASGDGNQPQHF.